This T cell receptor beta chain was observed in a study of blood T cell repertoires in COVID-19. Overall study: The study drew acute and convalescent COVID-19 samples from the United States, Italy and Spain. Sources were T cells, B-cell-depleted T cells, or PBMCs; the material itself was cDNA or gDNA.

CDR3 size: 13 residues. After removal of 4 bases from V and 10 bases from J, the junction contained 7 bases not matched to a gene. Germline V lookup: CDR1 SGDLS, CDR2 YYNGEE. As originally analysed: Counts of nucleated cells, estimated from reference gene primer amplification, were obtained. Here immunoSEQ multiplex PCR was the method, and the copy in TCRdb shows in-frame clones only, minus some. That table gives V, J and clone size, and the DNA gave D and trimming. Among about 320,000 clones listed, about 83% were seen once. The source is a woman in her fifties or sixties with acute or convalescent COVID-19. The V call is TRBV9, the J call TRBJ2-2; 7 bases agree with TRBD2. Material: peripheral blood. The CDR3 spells CASSSGGSVELFF. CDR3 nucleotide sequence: TGTGCCAGCAGCTCGGGGGGAAGTGTGGAGCTGTTTTTT.